These 12 T cell receptor beta chains share one sample of origin, sequenced in a study of siplizumab effects on memory and regulatory T cells (dated by TCRdb to the late 2010s). The library came from the immunoSEQ multiplex PCR assay. TCRdb carries this immuneACCESS record with in-frame sequences only. Its versions omit some clonotypes, under half of them owing to an unresolved V gene in the studies checked, with the rest unexplained. In all, the sample holds 100,000 or so clones, and about 93% of those were seen once. The leading ten clones occupy 0.55% to 0.65% of the sample. Sequenced sample: Tregs sorted from blood. The receptors here all came from a human donor in good health.

The chain links TRBV6-6 to TRBJ2-7; D unresolved. CDR1 is MNHNY and CDR2 is SVGAGI in the germline V gene (reference sequence). V lost 5 bases and J 0 bases, leaving 11 bases between the germline ends. CDR3 length: 14 amino acids. The CDR3 region has the DNA TGTGCCAGCAGTCCCAGCTGGGTCTCCTACGAGCAGTACTTC. Translated: CASSPSWVSYEQYF.

The chain employs TRBV19 and TRBJ1-3, with 11 bases that match TRBD1. Germline trimming cut 10 bases from V and 6 bases from J; bases unmatched to any gene: 5. There are 13 residues in the CDR3. Germline V lookup: CDR1 LNHDA, CDR2 SQIVND (reference sequence). Here the CDR3 reads CATRDRGLNTIYF. The CDR3, as DNA: TGTGCCACCCGGGACAGGGGGTTAAACACCATATATTTT.

The chain couples TRBV5-4 to TRBJ2-1; D not resolved. The germline CDR1 and CDR2 sequences are SGHNT and YYREEE (reference sequence). The V end lost 0 bases, the J end lost 0 bases, and 7 bases lay between the germline ends. CDR3 length: 15 residues. CDR3 sequence (DNA): TGTGCCAGCAGCTTGGGGGTCAGCTCCTACAATGAGCAGTTCTTC. This encodes CASSLGVSSYNEQFF.

The V gene is TRBV18, the J gene TRBJ1-4; weak D call: TRBD1 (5 bases). This CDR3 contains 14 residues. CDR1 KGHSH and CDR2 LQKENI come from the germline V gene. Trimming took 6 bases from V and 5 from J, leaving 13 bases between them. CDR3 sequence: CASSPGTGNEKLFF. The CDR3 region has the DNA TGTGCCAGCTCCCCCGGGACGGGAAATGAAAAACTGTTTTTT.

The chain joins TRBV7-2 to TRBJ2-7, with D possibly being TRBD1 (5 bases). This CDR3 has 14 amino acids. CDR1 is SGHTA, CDR2 FQGNSA, per germline. Trimming removed 2 bases at V and 6 bases at J, with 14 bases between. The CDR3 region has the DNA TGTGCCAGCAGCTTAAGGTGGGCAAGGGGCGAGCAGTACTTC. Amino acid sequence: CASSLRWARGEQYF.

The CDR3, as DNA: TGTGCCAGCAGCTTTGGACAGGGGAGGGTGGAGACCCAGTACTTC. Translated, it gives CASSFGQGRVETQYF. The V gene is TRBV9, the J gene TRBJ2-5; 9 bases agree with TRBD1. Germline CDR1 and CDR2: SGDLS and YYNGEE. This CDR3 comprises 15 residues. V was clipped by 4 bases and J by 5 bases; unmatched bases: 9.

This chain joins TRBV28 and TRBJ1-4, with D uncertain. This CDR3 comprises 11 residues. Between the trimmed V and J ends, which lost 8 bases and 11 bases, there was a span of 12 bases. Germline V gives CDR1 MDHEN, CDR2 SYDVKM. CDR3 coding DNA: TGTGCCAGCGTGGGCCAAGGGAAACTGTTTTTT. Protein: CASVGQGKLFF.

The rearrangement uses TRBV28 and TRBJ2-3; D gene ambiguous. V was pared by 5 bases and J by 4 bases, with 13 bases between. The CDR3 sequence is 14 residues long. Germline CDR1 and CDR2: MDHEN and SYDVKM. CDR3 nucleotides: TGTGCCAGCAGTCGGGCTAGTCTGGCAGATACGCAGTATTTT. Translation: CASSRASLADTQYF.

The chain links TRBV30 to TRBJ2-7; D is ambiguous. V was cut by 0 bases and J by 2 bases, with 14 bases left in between. The CDR3 length is 15 residues. Germline V gene lookup returns CDR1 GTSNPN and CDR2 SVGIG (reference sequence). CDR3 sequence: CAWSVRWTPAYEQYF. In DNA, the CDR3 is TGTGCCTGGAGTGTACGGTGGACCCCCGCCTACGAGCAGTACTTC.

The chain carries TRBV9 and TRBJ1-2; D not certain. V lost 4 bases, J lost 0 bases, and 13 bases lay in between. The CDR3 length is 15 residues. Per germline, CDR1 SGDLS and CDR2 YYNGEE. The CDR3 is CASSPGRSANYGYTF. The CDR3 region has the DNA TGTGCCAGCAGCCCTGGACGGTCAGCTAACTATGGCTACACCTTC.

The rearrangement uses TRBV9 and TRBJ2-1; D not certain. Germline CDR1 reads SGDLS; CDR2 reads YYNGEE. This CDR3 spans 15 amino acids. V was clipped by 0 bases and J by 7 bases, with 14 bases between them. CDR3 protein: CASSVGVRNGNEQFF. CDR3 DNA: TGTGCCAGCAGCGTAGGAGTTCGGAATGGTAATGAGCAGTTCTTC.

The chain couples TRBV6-1 to TRBJ2-3, with 7 bases matching TRBD2. This CDR3 region has 14 residues. Germline loops: CDR1 MNHNS, CDR2 SASEGT. The V and J ends lost 7 bases and 0 bases, in that order; junction bases with no gene match: 4. The CDR3 reads CASMGGSSTDTQYF. As DNA, the CDR3 is TGTGCCAGCATGGGCGGGAGTAGCACAGATACGCAGTATTTT.